The table lists the clone carrying this T cell receptor (beta chain) with many counts. CDR1 is MNHEY and CDR2 is SVGEGT in the germline V gene. Trimming took 6 bases from V and 5 from J; bases not matched to a gene: 6. This CDR3 has 13 amino acids. This sample is part of a study of low-dose radiotherapy and immunotherapy resistance in tumors. Primers targeting TRAV and TRBV primed first-strand cDNA, covering alpha and beta chains. TCR amplification used about 20 PCR cycles, a constant-region primer and a V-primer adapter. TCRdb analysed the reads with MiXCR anew, one entry per CDR3 protein. The table has tens of thousands of distinct CDR3 sequences, under 20% seen once. The sample's time point: after trial treatment. The treatment is: LDRT plus nivolumab, ipilimumab, low-dose cyclophosphamide and aspirin (RACIN trial).

The chain carries TRBV6-2 or TRBV6-3 and TRBJ2-5, with 7 bases that match TRBD2. The clonotype was recovered from a male donor with prostate cancer. Sample: PBMCs, taken after low-dose radiotherapy plus immunotherapy. The chain's CDR3 is CASSGSGTETQYF. In DNA, the CDR3 is TGTGCCAGCAGCGGAAGCGGGACCGAGACCCAGTACTTC.